A single sample gave rise to the 12 T cell receptor beta chains below, sequenced in a study of CD8+CD57+ T cells in acquired aplastic anemia. Using genomic DNA as the template, TCR beta VDJ and CDR3 profiling was carried out. MiXCR, run by TCRdb on the reads, gives a single entry per CDR3 protein. The data contain under 200,000 distinct CDR3 sequences, 48% of them singletons. Sequenced patients had shown CD8+CD57+ cell expansion by flow cytometry. Sequencing input: sorted CD4+, CD8+, or CD8+CD57+ T cells (not recorded which) from PBMCs. The receptors stem from a human donor with aplastic anemia.

This clonotype was seen repeatedly, ten times or more. The rearrangement joins TRBV7-9 to TRBJ1-1; D possibly corresponds to TRBD1 (5 bases). This CDR3 spans 16 amino acids. The V gene's germline CDR1 is SEHNR and CDR2 FQNEAQ (reference sequence). The V gene lost 0 bases and the J gene lost 5 bases, with 16 bases spanning the gap. DNA for the CDR3: TGTGCCAGCAGCTTAGCCCTGACCGGGGGAGTGACTGAAGCTTTCTTT. Protein sequence: CASSLALTGGVTEAFF.

About this clonotype itself: One end of the junction does not line up with germline, which may come from a read error. The chain is built from TRBV2 and TRBJ1-5, with D perhaps matching TRBD1 (6 bases). Germline CDR1 is SNHLY and CDR2 is FYNNEI. The CDR3 loop spans 17 amino acids. CDR3 sequence: CASRGTGGAIVNRPQHF. The CDR3, as DNA: TGTGCCAGCAGGGGGACGGGGGGCGCGATTGTCAATCGGCCCCAGCATTTT.

This clonotype was seen a few times. The chain combines TRBV7-9 with TRBJ1-2; unclear D gene. Germline V gives CDR1 SEHNR, CDR2 FQNEAQ (reference sequence). Trimming stripped 2 bases from V and 0 bases from J, with 4 bases between. CDR3 size: 13 residues. The CDR3 DNA reads TGTGCCAGCAGCTTATGTGCTAACTATGGCTACACCTTC. It yields the protein CASSLCANYGYTF.

This clonotype was detected only a few times. V is TRBV2 and J is TRBJ2-7; the D gene is possibly TRBD1 (5 bases). CDR3 length: 14 residues. The ends were cut back, 5 bases at V and 7 bases at J, with 18 bases in the middle. From germline, CDR1 is SNHLY and CDR2 FYNNEI. CDR3 protein: CASSSYPKGVEQYF. The CDR3 DNA reads TGTGCCAGCAGTTCCTATCCAAAAGGGGTAGAGCAGTACTTC.

The genes are TRBV10-3 and TRBJ2-7; 9 bases match TRBD2. V lost 6 bases to trimming and J lost 9 bases; unmatched junction nucleotides: 15. Germline values: CDR1 ENHRY, CDR2 SYGVKD. CDR3 length: 15 residues. The CDR3 region is CAIRTYSGSGSVQYF. CDR3 nucleotides: TGTGCCATCAGGACCTATAGCGGGAGTGGTTCGGTGCAGTACTTC.

The table lists this clonotype with many counts. The chain uses TRBV5-1 and TRBJ1-2; 9 bases agree with TRBD1. CDR1 SGHRS and CDR2 YFSETQ come from the germline V gene. The V gene end was trimmed by 4 bases and the J gene end by 2 bases; junction bases not matched to a gene: 6. The CDR3 loop spans 15 amino acids. CDR3 sequence (DNA): TGCGCCAGCAGCCCAGGGACAGGGCAGAACTATGGCTACACCTTC. It specifies CASSPGTGQNYGYTF.

This chain connects TRBV10-2 to TRBJ2-7; 7 nucleotides align to TRBD1. Germline CDR1 WSHSY, CDR2 SAAADI. The CDR3 length is 15 residues. With 3 bases clipped from V and 3 bases from J, the junction kept 8 bases outside the gene matches. CDR3 nucleotide sequence: TGCGCCAGCAGTGATGTTTGGGACAGCAACTACGAGCAGTACTTC. It yields the protein CASSDVWDSNYEQYF.

V usage is TRBV7-9 and J usage is TRBJ2-7; tentative D call: TRBD2 (6 bases). V dropped 5 bases and J dropped 3 bases, with 11 bases sitting between them. In germline, CDR1 is SEHNR, CDR2 FQNEAQ (reference sequence). The CDR3 runs 13 residues. As DNA, the CDR3 is TGTGCCAGCAGCCTGCGGGGATACTACGAGCAGTACTTC. Translating it yields CASSLRGYYEQYF.

This clonotype was detected only a few times. This chain connects TRBV2 to TRBJ1-1, with 8 bases aligning to TRBD1. Germline-derived CDR1 and CDR2 are SNHLY and FYNNEI. V lost 5 bases, J lost 4 bases, and 6 bases stayed unmatched. This CDR3 region has 14 residues. Here the CDR3 reads CASSYTGGGTEAFF. As DNA, the CDR3 is TGTGCCAGCAGTTATACAGGGGGTGGCACTGAAGCTTTCTTT.

This clonotype was counted once. The rearrangement uses TRBV15 and TRBJ2-3; TRBD1 matches at 11 bases. Germline V CDR1 and CDR2: LNHNV, YYDKDF (reference sequence). The CDR3 loop spans 16 amino acids. Trimming took 1 base from V and 2 from J; bases not matched to a gene: 2. The CDR3 region is CATSRGDRGFTDTQYF. The DNA for the CDR3 is TGTGCCACCAGCAGAGGGGACAGGGGGTTCACAGATACGCAGTATTTT.

This clonotype came up many times. The rearrangement links TRBV2 to TRBJ2-5; 8 nucleotides align to TRBD2. Germline CDR1 SNHLY, CDR2 FYNNEI. This CDR3 region has 16 residues. Trimming took 6 bases from V and 1 from J; bases not matched to a gene: 10. The CDR3 nucleotides are TGTGCCAGCAGATGGATAAGCGGGAGACCCCAAGAGACCCAGTACTTC. Translating it yields CASRWISGRPQETQYF. Using reference TRBV2 and TRBJ2-5 for the parts outside the CDR3, the full variable domain is EPEVTQTPSHQVTQMGQEVILRCVPISNHLYFYWYRQILGQKVEFLVSFYNNEISEKSEIFDDQFSVERPDGSNFTLKIRSTKLEDSAMYFCASRWISGRPQETQYFGPGTRLLVL.

This clonotype showed up many times. The rearrangement joins TRBV5-6 to TRBJ2-7; D possibly matches TRBD1 or TRBD2 (6 bases each). The V end lost 2 bases, the J end lost 6 bases, and 9 bases lay between the germline ends. The CDR3 is 12 amino acids. CDR1 is SGHDT, CDR2 YYEEEE, per germline. The CDR3 DNA is TGTGCCAGCAGCTTCAGGGGAGGCGAGCAGTACTTC. Its protein is CASSFRGGEQYF.